The T cell receptor (beta chain) described here comes from a study of blood T cell repertoires in COVID-19. This table comes from immunoSEQ multiplex PCR, and its TCRdb copy is limited to in-frame clones, with some not included. The sample contains 150,000 to 200,000 clones, more than 70% of which appear only once. The CDR3 covers 17 residues. Germline CDR1 SGDLS, CDR2 YYNGEE. V lost 0 bases, J lost 0 bases, and 15 bases lay in between. The sequence was collected from a human donor in a cohort sampled during active COVID-19. The gene calls are TRBV9 and TRBJ1-1; D possibly corresponds to TRBD1 (6 bases). Material: peripheral blood. The CDR3 DNA is TGTGCCAGCAGCGTAGGGGCGGGGGGCAGTATGAACACTGAAGCTTTCTTT. This codes for CASSVGAGGSMNTEAFF.